The 26 T cell receptor beta chains below all came from one sample that was sequenced in a study of OX40 agonist ivuxolimab in advanced cancers. The assay was immunoSEQ multiplex PCR, and TCRdb's table has in-frame clones only and misses some. This repertoire shows tens of thousands of clones, 89% found once; its top ten account for about 28%. Source: CD4+ or CD8+ T cells sorted from blood, taken in a trial of the OX40 agonist ivuxolimab. These receptors were taken from an adult with an advanced solid tumor such as melanoma, head and neck, liver or kidney cancer.

This clone was counted only a few times. The V gene is TRBV2, the J gene TRBJ2-5; D gene ambiguous. V was trimmed by 0 bases and J by 5 bases, leaving 13 bases between them. The germline CDR1 and CDR2 sequences are SNHLY and FYNNEI. This CDR3 has 15 residues. CDR3 sequence (DNA): TGTGCCAGCAGTGAAGCCGGGCAGGTCATGGAGACCCAGTACTTC. Protein: CASSEAGQVMETQYF. The full variable domain, with the rest looked up from reference TRBV2 and TRBJ2-5, is EPEVTQTPSHQVTQMGQEVILRCVPISNHLYFYWYRQILGQKVEFLVSFYNNEISEKSEIFDDQFSVERPDGSNFTLKIRSTKLEDSAMYFCASSEAGQVMETQYFGPGTRLLVL.

The chain has TRBV4-1 and TRBJ2-3; the match to TRBD1 covers 9 bases. The trim removed 2 bases at V and 3 bases at J, leaving 6 bases unmatched. Germline loops: CDR1 MGHRA, CDR2 YSYEKL. The CDR3 has 16 amino acids. The CDR3 DNA follows: TGCGCCAGCAGCCAAAACGGGGACAGGGTAACAGATACGCAGTATTTT. It is translated as CASSQNGDRVTDTQYF.

In this sample, this clone turned up once. The chain employs TRBV5-4 and TRBJ2-5; 9 nucleotides agree with TRBD1. V trimming: 4 bases; J trimming: 5 bases; junction bases outside the gene matches: 9. In germline, CDR1 is SGHNT, CDR2 YYREEE (reference sequence). The length of the CDR3 is 15 residues. The CDR3 loop is CASSRYRGRRETQYF. CDR3 bases: TGTGCCAGCAGCCGTTACAGGGGGCGCAGGGAGACCCAGTACTTC. Supplemented by reference TRBV5-4 and TRBJ2-5, the full variable domain reads ETGVTQSPTHLIKTRGQQVTLRCSSQSGHNTVSWYQQALGQGPQFIFQYYREEENGRGNFPPRFSGLQFPNYSSELNVNALELDDSALYLCASSRYRGRRETQYFGPGTRLLVL.

This clone is categorized as medium-sized (0.01 to 0.1%). This chain connects TRBV5-6 to TRBJ1-4, with D hard to call. Germline-derived CDR1 and CDR2 are SGHDT and YYEEEE. The CDR3 has 14 amino acids. Trimming stripped 6 bases from V and 0 bases from J, with 9 bases between. Written as DNA, the CDR3 is TGTGCCAGCAATGGGCCGGCAACTAATGAAAAACTGTTTTTT. It yields the protein CASNGPATNEKLFF.

This sequence joins TRBV5-6 and TRBJ2-5; D may be TRBD1 (6 bases). CDR3 length: 13 residues. Germline V gene sequence: CDR1 SGHDT, CDR2 YYEEEE. V was cut by 2 bases and J by 4 bases, with 9 bases left in between. CDR3 amino acids: CASSFRGGETQYF. The CDR3 bases are TGTGCCAGCAGCTTCCGAGGGGGAGAGACCCAGTACTTC.

This clone was seen once. The chain has TRBV5-6 and TRBJ1-1; no definite D call. CDR1 is SGHDT, CDR2 YYEEEE, per germline. The CDR3 totals 17 residues. V lost 4 bases and J lost 6, with 25 bases in between. DNA of the CDR3: TGTGCCAGCAGCCTCCAAGTGGTACAGAGGGTTTGGGCTGAAGCTTTCTTT. This translates into CASSLQVVQRVWAEAFF. Drawing the rest from reference TRBV5-6 and TRBJ1-1, the complete variable domain is DAGVTQSPTHLIKTRGQQVTLRCSPKSGHDTVSWYQQALGQGPQFIFQYYEEEERQRGNFPDRFSGHQFPNYSSELNVNALLLGDSALYLCASSLQVVQRVWAEAFFGQGTRLTVV.

V and J are TRBV30 and TRBJ2-5; 10 bases map to TRBD1. The CDR3 loop spans 15 amino acids. Germline trimming cut 0 bases from V and 2 bases from J; bases unmatched to any gene: 3. Looked up from germline, CDR1 is GTSNPN and CDR2 is SVGIG (reference sequence). The DNA for the CDR3 is TGTGCCTGGAGTGTTAGGACAGGGGGTCAAGAGACCCAGTACTTC. Translation gives CAWSVRTGGQETQYF. The full variable domain, with the rest looked up from reference TRBV30 and TRBJ2-5, is SQTIHQWPATLVQPVGSPLSLECTVEGTSNPNLYWYRQAAGRGLQLLFYSVGIGQISSEVPQNLSASRPQDRQFILSSKKLLLSDSGFYLCAWSVRTGGQETQYFGPGTRLLVL.

The rearrangement links TRBV6-5 to TRBJ2-7; a possible D gene is TRBD2 (7 bases). The germline V gene has CDR1 MNHEY and CDR2 SVGAGI. The CDR3 runs to 12 residues. V lost 7 bases and J 7 bases, leaving 14 bases between the germline ends. CDR3 residues: CASTHGGREQYF. The CDR3 DNA sequence: TGTGCCAGCACCCACGGGGGGCGTGAGCAGTACTTC.

J is TRBJ2-2 and V is TRBV14, with 13 bases lining up with TRBD2. The germline CDR1 and CDR2 sequences are SGHDN and FVKESK. The junction had 6 bases not matched to a gene; V was cut back by 1 base and J by 7 bases. CDR3 size: 17 residues. This chain's CDR3 is CASSQVGLAGVRGELFF. The CDR3 DNA reads TGTGCCAGCAGCCAAGTCGGACTAGCGGGAGTGCGCGGGGAGCTGTTTTTT.

The chain links TRBV28 to TRBJ2-5, with 8 bases identical to TRBD2. Germline V gene sequence: CDR1 MDHEN, CDR2 SYDVKM. V shed 5 bases, J shed 4 bases, and the junction held 12 bases outside the gene matches. This CDR3 comprises 16 residues. In nucleotides, the CDR3 is TGTGCCAGCAGTCCCAAGAGGACTAGCCGCCGAGAGACCCAGTACTTC. This encodes CASSPKRTSRRETQYF.

The CDR3 spells CASSLGLEGYTF. CDR3 DNA sequence: TGTGCCAGCAGCTTGGGTCTCGAAGGCTACACCTTC. J is TRBJ1-2 and V is TRBV5-4, with D unclear. This CDR3 comprises 12 residues. V lost 0 bases and J 8 bases, leaving 8 bases between the germline ends. Germline V gene lookup returns CDR1 SGHNT and CDR2 YYREEE (reference sequence).

This clone showed up just a few times. V usage is TRBV28 and J usage is TRBJ1-1; D ambiguous. The CDR3 runs 14 residues. V shed 2 bases and J shed 2 bases, with 9 bases lying between them. Germline values: CDR1 MDHEN, CDR2 SYDVKM. CDR3 bases: TGTGCCAGCAGTTTAGACGGGGTAAACACTGAAGCTTTCTTT. This gives the protein CASSLDGVNTEAFF.

The chain employs TRBV27 and TRBJ2-3; TRBD1 or TRBD2 may be the D gene (6 bases each). The V gene lost 5 bases and the J gene lost 6 bases, with 21 bases spanning the gap. Germline values: CDR1 MNHEY, CDR2 SMNVEV (reference sequence). The CDR3 length is 16 residues. The CDR3 reads CASSPGSRGRRDTQYF. The CDR3 nucleotides read TGTGCCAGCAGTCCAGGATCAAGGGGGAGGCGGGATACGCAGTATTTT.

This clone was detected once. The chain joins TRBV7-9 to TRBJ2-1, with unresolved D. Germline V gene data show CDR1 as SEHNR and CDR2 as FQNEAQ (reference sequence). The V end lost 5 bases, the J end lost 6 bases, and 14 bases lay between the germline ends. The CDR3 spans 14 residues. The chain's CDR3 is CASSLRHRVNEQFF. The DNA of the CDR3 is TGTGCCAGCAGCCTACGACACCGGGTCAATGAGCAGTTCTTC. Supplemented by reference TRBV7-9 and TRBJ2-1, the full variable domain reads DTGVSQNPRHKITKRGQNVTFRCDPISEHNRLYWYRQTLGQGPEFLTYFQNEAQLEKSRLLSDRFSAERPKGSFSTLEIQRTEQGDSAMYLCASSLRHRVNEQFFGPGTRLTVL.

The table lists this clone with a count of one. This chain uses TRBV19 with TRBJ2-7; D is possibly TRBD1 (6 bases). The V and J ends lost 5 bases and 1 base respectively, with 12 bases between them. The CDR3 runs 14 residues. Germline assignment: CDR1 LNHDA and CDR2 SQIVND (reference sequence). CDR3: CASSPWTASYEQYF. The CDR3 region has the DNA TGTGCCAGTAGTCCCTGGACAGCGTCCTACGAGCAGTACTTC.

The V and J genes are TRBV19 and TRBJ2-2; D is perhaps TRBD1 (7 bases). This CDR3 is 16 amino acids long. Germline V CDR1 and CDR2: LNHDA, SQIVND (reference sequence). V was shortened by 7 bases and J by 6 bases, with 21 bases between the two germline ends. CDR3 in amino acids: CASTTLQGGLAGELFF. The CDR3 bases are TGTGCCAGTACCACCCTTCAGGGGGGCCTCGCCGGGGAGCTGTTTTTT.

This chain uses TRBV11-3 with TRBJ1-5, with a tentative D call TRBD1 (6 bases). Trimming pared 5 bases from V and 0 bases from J, leaving 20 bases between. The CDR3 totals 18 residues. CDR1 and CDR2 (germline): SGHNT, YENEEA. CDR3 residues: CASSPPGQGFYSNQPQHF. CDR3 DNA: TGTGCCAGCAGCCCACCGGGACAAGGCTTTTATAGCAATCAGCCCCAGCATTTT.

The chain links TRBV2 to TRBJ2-2, with D maybe TRBD2 (5 bases). Germline loops: CDR1 SNHLY, CDR2 FYNNEI. The CDR3 is 14 amino acids. With 2 bases removed from V and 6 bases from J, the gap between germline ends came to 10 bases. CDR3: CASSETGFSGELFF. DNA of the CDR3: TGTGCCAGCAGTGAAACGGGGTTCTCCGGGGAGCTGTTTTTT.

The chain recombines TRBV7-2 with TRBJ1-1; D gene ambiguous. CDR1 and CDR2 (germline): SGHTA, FQGNSA. This CDR3 region has 12 residues. V lost 0 bases, J lost 6 bases, and 5 bases lay in between. Here the CDR3 DNA reads TGTGCCAGCAGCTTAGCAGGGTCTGAAGCTTTCTTT. Its translation is CASSLAGSEAFF. The entire variable domain, with the rest obtained from reference TRBV7-2 and TRBJ1-1, is as follows: GAGVSQSPSNKVTEKGKDVELRCDPISGHTALYWYRQSLGQGLEFLIYFQGNSAPDKSGLPSDRFSAERTGGSVSTLTIQRTQQEDSAVYLCASSLAGSEAFFGQGTRLTVV.

The rearrangement joins TRBV7-9 to TRBJ1-1, with no clear D. Between the trimmed V and J ends, which lost 0 bases and 2 bases, there was a span of 10 bases. The CDR3 loop spans 15 amino acids. The germline gives CDR1 SEHNR, CDR2 FQNEAQ (reference sequence). The CDR3 sequence: CASSLATGGNTEAFF. The CDR3 nucleotides read TGTGCCAGCAGCTTAGCGACGGGAGGAAACACTGAAGCTTTCTTT.

The rearrangement links TRBV27 to TRBJ2-1; D remains ambiguous. The germline CDR1 and CDR2 sequences are MNHEY and SMNVEV (reference sequence). V was cut by 0 bases and J by 1 base, with 4 bases left in between. This CDR3 contains 14 residues. The CDR3 sequence: CASSLSGSYNEQFF. The CDR3 coding sequence is TGTGCCAGCAGTTTATCGGGGTCCTACAATGAGCAGTTCTTC.

The table lists this clone with a count of one. This chain links TRBV7-9 with TRBJ2-1, with a possible D match to TRBD2 (5 bases). Per the germline V gene, CDR1 is SEHNR and CDR2 is FQNEAQ (reference sequence). Trimming stripped 1 base from V and 2 bases from J, with 12 bases between. This CDR3 comprises 16 residues. The CDR3 protein is CASSLGSSGAYNEQFF. The CDR3 DNA is TGTGCCAGCAGCTTAGGCTCGAGCGGAGCCTACAATGAGCAGTTCTTC.

The rearrangement uses TRBV5-8 and TRBJ2-4; no clear D gene. CDR1 and CDR2 (germline): SGHTS, YDEGEE. V gave up 0 bases and J gave up 7 bases, with 5 bases separating them. The CDR3 consists of 12 residues. CDR3 amino acids: CASSLGFNIQYF. CDR3 DNA: TGTGCCAGCAGCTTGGGTTTCAACATTCAGTACTTC.

The chain combines TRBV6-5 with TRBJ1-4; TRBD1 is a possible D gene (6 bases). The germline gives CDR1 MNHEY, CDR2 SVGAGI. V was shortened by 2 bases and J by 8 bases, with 15 bases between the two germline ends. CDR3 length: 15 amino acids. Here the CDR3 DNA reads TGTGCCAGCAGTTACACGGGGGGGGCGAACGAAAAACTGTTTTTT. Its translation is CASSYTGGANEKLFF.

This chain uses TRBV5-8 with TRBJ1-2, with 7 bases matching TRBD1. CDR3 length equals 13 residues. The ends lost 2 bases at V and 4 bases at J; junction bases unmatched: 2. Germline V gene lookup returns CDR1 SGHTS and CDR2 YDEGEE. The chain's CDR3 is CASSFGTVYGYTF. CDR3 bases: TGTGCCAGCAGCTTTGGGACAGTCTATGGCTACACCTTC.

The chain uses TRBV27 and TRBJ2-2; D not certain. Germline V gene lookup returns CDR1 MNHEY and CDR2 SMNVEV (reference sequence). V shed 5 bases and J shed 1 base, with 5 bases lying between them. This CDR3 is built from 13 residues. CDR3 amino acids: CASSARNTGELFF. DNA of the CDR3: TGTGCCAGCAGTGCCAGGAACACCGGGGAGCTGTTTTTT.